This is a list of T cell receptor beta chains from one sample in a study of technical replicates of blood from a few donors. The assay was immunoSEQ multiplex PCR, and TCRdb's table has in-frame clones only and misses some. The sample lists 70,000 to 95,000 clones; 75% to 95% were seen once. Sequenced sample: T cells isolated from PBMCs. The receptors derive from a human donor in good health. Some clones in this sample may be carry-over from other donors' samples. Each CDR3 is given with its conserved first and last residue.

v_call: TRBV6-5
cdr3_aa: CASRDSRTYEQYF

v_call: TRBV9
cdr3_aa: CASSYLVAGGHSDEQFF

v_call: TRBV30
cdr3_aa: CAWGGQGTGELFF

v_call: TRBV9
cdr3_aa: CASSVDSWDRGKGYTF

v_call: TRBV6-5
cdr3_aa: CASSYSRGGSYNEQFF

v_call: TRBV28
cdr3_aa: CASRANTYEQYF

v_call: TRBV28
cdr3_aa: CASKDSVNEKLFF

v_call: TRBV19
cdr3_aa: CASSYGEGVNEQFF

v_call: TRBV29-1
cdr3_aa: CSVDRTKTEAFF

v_call: TRBV9
cdr3_aa: CASSFYRTSEYYEQYF

v_call: TRBV25-1
cdr3_aa: CASSEPGQGAEQYF

v_call: TRBV9
cdr3_aa: CASSVGPGVGYGYTF

v_call: TRBV5-1
cdr3_aa: CASSTGLAEYSNEQFF

v_call: TRBV5-4
cdr3_aa: CASRSLALNTGELFF

v_call: TRBV9
cdr3_aa: CASSPRAGVSAFF

v_call: TRBV4-1
cdr3_aa: CASSQEGQVNTGELFF

v_call: TRBV2
cdr3_aa: CASSESPSGRYTDTQYF

v_call: TRBV7-9
cdr3_aa: CASSFARAEQYF

v_call: TRBV7-9
cdr3_aa: CASSPRDSDEQYF

v_call: TRBV18
cdr3_aa: CASSPPSDRKNIQYF

v_call: TRBV19
cdr3_aa: CASLGVPEAFF

v_call: TRBV18
cdr3_aa: CASSPGTASRETQYF

v_call: TRBV5-5
cdr3_aa: CASSLGIASTDTQYF

v_call: TRBV27
cdr3_aa: CASRPTQTSGRGNEQFF

v_call: TRBV9
cdr3_aa: CASSPQSTGSDTQYF

v_call: TRBV25-1
cdr3_aa: CASSLTQGKVNGYTF

v_call: TRBV29-1
cdr3_aa: CSVLVPGNTIYF

v_call: TRBV5-1
cdr3_aa: CASSLGPAGSYEQYF

v_call: TRBV11-1
cdr3_aa: CASSSDREETEAFF

v_call: TRBV29-1
cdr3_aa: CSVEQGFNGYTF

v_call: TRBV5-1
cdr3_aa: CASSSRDRSYGYTF

v_call: TRBV2
cdr3_aa: CASREGAVYGYTF

v_call: TRBV27
cdr3_aa: CASSSNGPGLNQPQHF

v_call: TRBV6-1
cdr3_aa: CASSETSGSSDTQYF

v_call: TRBV29-1
cdr3_aa: CSGKIGRYNEQFF

v_call: TRBV9
cdr3_aa: CASSGDNEKLFF

v_call: TRBV4-2
cdr3_aa: CASSQRADRGTGNTIYF

v_call: TRBV7-3
cdr3_aa: CASSSGTSGIETQYF

v_call: TRBV6-5
cdr3_aa: CASRGWGLSGNTIYF

v_call: TRBV7-2
cdr3_aa: CASSPGMGGAEQYF

v_call: TRBV7-6
cdr3_aa: CASSSLLLDEQYF

v_call: TRBV28
cdr3_aa: CASSHYEQYF

v_call: TRBV6-5
cdr3_aa: CASSYGQRGSGNTIYF

v_call: TRBV30
cdr3_aa: CAWSVGGDQPQHF

v_call: TRBV7-9
cdr3_aa: CASSHPGQGHEKLFF

v_call: TRBV9
cdr3_aa: CASSVRETIFNEQYF

v_call: TRBV4-1
cdr3_aa: CASRGEGQTEQFF

v_call: TRBV28
cdr3_aa: CASSYRLASDTQYF

v_call: TRBV11-2
cdr3_aa: CASSSLTEYEQYF

v_call: TRBV10-3
cdr3_aa: CAISEEGGATQYF

v_call: TRBV25-1
cdr3_aa: CASSDTGTYEQYF

v_call: TRBV7-9
cdr3_aa: CASSYAKFKTDTQYF